This TCR beta chain was sequenced for a study of blood T cell repertoires in COVID-19. Study-wide background: The United States, Italy and Spain provided the acute and convalescent COVID-19 samples. T cells, B-cell-depleted T cells, or PBMCs provided the cDNA or gDNA that served as material.

Original processing methods: Reference gene primer amplification gave nucleated cell count estimates. Method: immunoSEQ multiplex PCR; TCRdb's copy keeps in-frame clones and lacks some. That table gives V, J and clone size, and the DNA gave D and trimming. Among approximately 120,000 clones listed, 75% to 90% were seen once. CDR1 and CDR2 (germline): SNHLY, FYNNEI. There are 15 residues in the CDR3. J was trimmed by 2 bases and V by 8 bases; bases with no gene match: 4. The sample comprised peripheral blood. This TCR derives from a human donor in a cohort sampled during active COVID-19. This rearrangement joins TRBV2 to TRBJ2-3; 13 bases align to TRBD2. This CDR3 reads CASPLAGGFTDTQYF. The CDR3, as DNA: TGTGCCAGCCCACTAGCGGGGGGGTTCACAGATACGCAGTATTTT.